This T cell receptor beta chain is from a study of cytomegalovirus exposure and HLA in healthy donors. Study-level findings and limits: Presence/absence analyses assumed roughly uniform sequencing depth across donors, which may not hold.

Researchers ran the PCR with 60 Vbeta and 13 Jbeta primers. The repertoire was sequenced with immunoSEQ multiplex PCR; TCRdb's copy has only in-frame clones and lacks some. The sample lists about 170,000 clones, more than 60% occurring once. Concerning this clone: What it binds is not known.

The TCR originated in a woman between 25 and 40 years old in good health and CMV-seropositive. Material: PBMCs.

The DNA for the CDR3 is TGTGCCAGCTCACCACCTGGAGGGAGCGACCTGAAAAACATTCAGTACTTC. It codes for CASSPPGGSDLKNIQYF. The chain combines TRBV18 with TRBJ2-4, with TRBD2 as a possible D gene (6 bases). The CDR3 loop spans 17 amino acids. CDR1 and CDR2 from the germline V gene are KGHSH and LQKENI. Trimming removed 0 bases at V and 4 bases at J, with 16 bases between.